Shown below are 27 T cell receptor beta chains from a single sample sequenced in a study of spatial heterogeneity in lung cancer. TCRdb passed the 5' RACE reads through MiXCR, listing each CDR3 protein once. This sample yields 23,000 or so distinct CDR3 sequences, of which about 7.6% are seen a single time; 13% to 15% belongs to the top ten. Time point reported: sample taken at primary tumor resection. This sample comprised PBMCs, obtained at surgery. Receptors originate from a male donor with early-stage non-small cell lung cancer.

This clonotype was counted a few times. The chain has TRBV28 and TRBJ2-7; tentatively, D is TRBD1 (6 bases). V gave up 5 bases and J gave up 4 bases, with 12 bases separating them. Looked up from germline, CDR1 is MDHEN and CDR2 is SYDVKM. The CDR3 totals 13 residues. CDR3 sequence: CASSPQGLYEQYF. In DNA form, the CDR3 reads TGTGCCAGCAGTCCACAGGGTCTGTACGAGCAGTACTTC. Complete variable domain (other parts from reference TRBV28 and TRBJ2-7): DVKVTQSSRYLVKRTGEKVFLECVQDMDHENMFWYRQDPGLGLRLIYFSYDVKMKEKGDIPEGYSVSREKKERFSLILESASTNQTSMYLCASSPQGLYEQYFGPGTRLTVT.

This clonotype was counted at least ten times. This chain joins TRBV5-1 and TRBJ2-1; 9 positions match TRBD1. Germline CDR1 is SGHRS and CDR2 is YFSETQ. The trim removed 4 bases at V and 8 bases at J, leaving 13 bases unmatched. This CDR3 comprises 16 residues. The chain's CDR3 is CASSPGVGQGQDEQFF. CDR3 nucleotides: TGCGCCAGCAGCCCGGGGGTGGGACAGGGTCAGGATGAGCAGTTCTTC.

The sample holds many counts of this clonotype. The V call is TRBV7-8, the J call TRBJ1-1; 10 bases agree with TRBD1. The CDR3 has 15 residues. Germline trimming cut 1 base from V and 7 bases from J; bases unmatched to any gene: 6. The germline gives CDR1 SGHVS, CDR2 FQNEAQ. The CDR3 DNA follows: TGTGCCAGCAGCTTAGTAGACAGGGGGCAGGATGAAGCTTTCTTT. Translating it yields CASSLVDRGQDEAFF.

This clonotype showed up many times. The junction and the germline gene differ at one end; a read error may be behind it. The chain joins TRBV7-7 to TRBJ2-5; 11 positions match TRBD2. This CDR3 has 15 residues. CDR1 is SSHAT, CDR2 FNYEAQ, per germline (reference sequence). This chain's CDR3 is CASSLTSGDQETQYF. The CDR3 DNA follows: TGTGCTAGCAGCTTGACTAGCGGGGACCAAGAGACCCAGTACTTC.

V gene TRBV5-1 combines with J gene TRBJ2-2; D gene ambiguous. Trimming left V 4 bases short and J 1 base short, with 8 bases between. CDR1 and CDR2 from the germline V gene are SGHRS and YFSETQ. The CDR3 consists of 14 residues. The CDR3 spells CASSPAGNTGELFF. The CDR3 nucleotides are TGCGCCAGCAGCCCCGCAGGGAACACCGGGGAGCTGTTTTTT.

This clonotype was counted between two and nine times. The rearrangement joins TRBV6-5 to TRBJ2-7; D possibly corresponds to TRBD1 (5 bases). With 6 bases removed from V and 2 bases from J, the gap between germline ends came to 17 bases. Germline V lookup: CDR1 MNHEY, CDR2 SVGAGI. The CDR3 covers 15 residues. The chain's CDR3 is CASREQGEWAYEQYF. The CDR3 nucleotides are TGTGCCAGCAGAGAGCAGGGCGAGTGGGCCTACGAGCAGTACTTC.

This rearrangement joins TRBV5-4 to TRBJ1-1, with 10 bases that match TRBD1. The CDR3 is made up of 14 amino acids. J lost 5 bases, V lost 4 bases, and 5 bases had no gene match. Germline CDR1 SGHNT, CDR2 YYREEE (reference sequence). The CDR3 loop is CASSPRTGGTEAFF. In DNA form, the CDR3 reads TGTGCCAGCAGCCCCAGGACAGGGGGGACTGAAGCTTTCTTT.

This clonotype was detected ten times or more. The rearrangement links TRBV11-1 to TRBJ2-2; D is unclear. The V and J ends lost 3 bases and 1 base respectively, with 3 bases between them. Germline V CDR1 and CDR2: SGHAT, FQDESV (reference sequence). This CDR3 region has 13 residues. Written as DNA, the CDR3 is TGTGCCAGCAGCTTCCAGAACACCGGGGAGCTGTTTTTT. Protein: CASSFQNTGELFF. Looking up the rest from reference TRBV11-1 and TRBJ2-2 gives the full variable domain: EAEVAQSPRYKITEKSQAVAFWCDPISGHATLYWYRQILGQGPELLVQFQDESVVDDSQLPKDRFSAERLKGVDSTLKIQPAELGDSAMYLCASSFQNTGELFFGEGSRLTVL.

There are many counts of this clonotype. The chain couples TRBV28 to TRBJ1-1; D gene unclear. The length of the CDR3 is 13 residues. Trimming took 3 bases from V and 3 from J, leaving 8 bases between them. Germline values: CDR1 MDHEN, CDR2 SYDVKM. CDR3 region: CASSFRFDTEAFF. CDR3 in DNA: TGTGCCAGCAGTTTTAGGTTTGACACTGAAGCTTTCTTT.

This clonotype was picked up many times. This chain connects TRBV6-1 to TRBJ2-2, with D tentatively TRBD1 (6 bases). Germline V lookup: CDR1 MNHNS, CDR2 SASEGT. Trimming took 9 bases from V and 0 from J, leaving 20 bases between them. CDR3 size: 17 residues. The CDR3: CASELRQAIANTGELFF. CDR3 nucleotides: TGTGCCAGTGAACTAAGACAGGCTATCGCGAACACCGGGGAGCTGTTTTTT.

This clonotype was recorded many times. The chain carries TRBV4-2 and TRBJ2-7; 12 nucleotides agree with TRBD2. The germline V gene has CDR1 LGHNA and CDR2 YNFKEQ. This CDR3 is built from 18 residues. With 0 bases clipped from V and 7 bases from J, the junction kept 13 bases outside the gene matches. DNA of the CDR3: TGTGCCAGCAGCCAAGAGTGGCTAGCGGGAGGGCCCTACGGGGAGCAGTACTTC. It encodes CASSQEWLAGGPYGEQYF.

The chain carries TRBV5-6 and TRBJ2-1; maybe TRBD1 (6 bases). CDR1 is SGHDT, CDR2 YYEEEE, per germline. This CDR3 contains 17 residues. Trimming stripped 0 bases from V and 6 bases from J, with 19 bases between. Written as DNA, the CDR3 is TGTGCCAGCAGCTTGGCCCTACAGGGATATTTCGGCAATGAGCAGTTCTTC. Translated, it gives CASSLALQGYFGNEQFF.

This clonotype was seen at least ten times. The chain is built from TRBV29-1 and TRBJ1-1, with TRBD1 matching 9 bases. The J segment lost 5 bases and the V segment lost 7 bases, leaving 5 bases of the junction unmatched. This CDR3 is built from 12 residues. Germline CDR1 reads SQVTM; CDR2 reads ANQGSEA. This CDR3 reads CSGGQGWTEAFF. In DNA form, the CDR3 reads TGCAGCGGTGGACAGGGGTGGACTGAAGCTTTCTTT.

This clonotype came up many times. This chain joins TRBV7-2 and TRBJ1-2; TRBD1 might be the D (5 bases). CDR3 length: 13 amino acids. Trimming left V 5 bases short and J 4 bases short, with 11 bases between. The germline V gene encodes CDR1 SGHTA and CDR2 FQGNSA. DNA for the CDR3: TGTGCCAGCAGCATCAGGGTGGGCTATGGCTACACCTTC. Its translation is CASSIRVGYGYTF.

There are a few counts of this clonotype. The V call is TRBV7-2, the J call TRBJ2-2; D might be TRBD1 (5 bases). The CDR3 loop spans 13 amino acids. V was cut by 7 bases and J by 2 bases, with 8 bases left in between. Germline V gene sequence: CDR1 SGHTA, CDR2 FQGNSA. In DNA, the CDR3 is TGTGCCAGCAACAGGCTTAACACCGGGGAGCTGTTTTTT. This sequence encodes CASNRLNTGELFF.

The CDR3 region is CSARGQESSGANVLTF. The CDR3 DNA follows: TGCAGTGCCAGGGGACAGGAGAGCTCTGGGGCCAACGTCCTGACTTTC. This sequence joins TRBV20-1 and TRBJ2-6; 8 bases agree with TRBD1. Germline CDR1 DFQATT, CDR2 SNEGSKA (reference sequence). V trimming: 6 bases; J trimming: 0 bases; junction bases outside the gene matches: 7. CDR3 length: 16 amino acids.

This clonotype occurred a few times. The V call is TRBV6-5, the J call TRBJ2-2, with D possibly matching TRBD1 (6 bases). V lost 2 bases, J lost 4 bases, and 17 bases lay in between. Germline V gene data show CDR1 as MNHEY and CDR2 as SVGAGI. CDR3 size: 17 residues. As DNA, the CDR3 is TGTGCCAGCAGTTACCTAGGGCAGGGGTTTTCCACCGGGGAGCTGTTTTTT. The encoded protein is CASSYLGQGFSTGELFF.

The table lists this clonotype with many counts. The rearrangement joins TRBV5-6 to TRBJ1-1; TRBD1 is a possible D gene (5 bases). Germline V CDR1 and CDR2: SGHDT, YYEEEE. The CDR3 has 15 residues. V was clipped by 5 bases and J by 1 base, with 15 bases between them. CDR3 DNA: TGTGCCAGCAGTCAACCGACAGACTGGAACACTGAAGCTTTCTTT. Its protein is CASSQPTDWNTEAFF.

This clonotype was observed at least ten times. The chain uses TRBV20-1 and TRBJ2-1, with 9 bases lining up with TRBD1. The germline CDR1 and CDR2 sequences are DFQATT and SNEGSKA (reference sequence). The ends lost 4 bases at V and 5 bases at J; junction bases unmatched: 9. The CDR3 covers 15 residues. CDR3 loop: CSATSTGGSNNEQFF. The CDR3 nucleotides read TGCAGTGCTACAAGTACAGGGGGCTCTAACAATGAGCAGTTCTTC.

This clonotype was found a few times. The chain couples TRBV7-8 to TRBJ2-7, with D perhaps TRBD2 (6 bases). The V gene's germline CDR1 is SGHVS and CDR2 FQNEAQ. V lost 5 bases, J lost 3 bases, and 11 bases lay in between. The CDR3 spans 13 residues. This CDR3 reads CASSVGLIYEQYF. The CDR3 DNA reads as TGTGCCAGCAGCGTAGGACTAATCTACGAGCAGTACTTC. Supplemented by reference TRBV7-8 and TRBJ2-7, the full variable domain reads GAGVSQSPRYKVAKRGQDVALRCDPISGHVSLFWYQQALGQGPEFLTYFQNEAQLDKSGLPSDRFFAERPEGSVSTLKIQRTQQEDSAVYLCASSVGLIYEQYFGPGTRLTVT.

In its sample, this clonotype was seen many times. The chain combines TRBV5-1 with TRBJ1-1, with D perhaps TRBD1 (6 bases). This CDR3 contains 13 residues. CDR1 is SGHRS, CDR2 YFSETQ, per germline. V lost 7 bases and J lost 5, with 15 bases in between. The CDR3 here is CASHRGGGTEAFF. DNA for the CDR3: TGCGCCAGCCATCGAGGGGGAGGAACTGAAGCTTTCTTT.

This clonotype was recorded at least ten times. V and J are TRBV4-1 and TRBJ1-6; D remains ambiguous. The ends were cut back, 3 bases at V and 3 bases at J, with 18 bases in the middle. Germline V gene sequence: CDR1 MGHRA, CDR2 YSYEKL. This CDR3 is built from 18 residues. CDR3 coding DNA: TGCGCCAGCAGCCAGTCCGGAGGACGGGATTTCTATAATTCACCCCTCCACTTT. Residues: CASSQSGGRDFYNSPLHF.

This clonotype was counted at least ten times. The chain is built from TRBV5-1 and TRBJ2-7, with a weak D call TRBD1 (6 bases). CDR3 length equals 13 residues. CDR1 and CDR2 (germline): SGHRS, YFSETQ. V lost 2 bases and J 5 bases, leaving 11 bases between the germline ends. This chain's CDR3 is CASSFADSHEQYV. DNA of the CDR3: TGCGCCAGCAGCTTTGCGGACAGCCACGAGCAGTACGTC.

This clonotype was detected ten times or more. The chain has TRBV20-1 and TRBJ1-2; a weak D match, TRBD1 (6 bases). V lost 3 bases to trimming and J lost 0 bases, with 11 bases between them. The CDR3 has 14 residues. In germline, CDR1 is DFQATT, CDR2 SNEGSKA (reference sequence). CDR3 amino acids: CSASRQATNYGYTF. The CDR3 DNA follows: TGCAGTGCTAGCAGACAGGCTACTAACTATGGCTACACCTTC.

CDR3 DNA sequence: TGTGCCAGCAGTTCACACTCGTACGGGGCGGAGACCCAGTACTTC. This encodes CASSSHSYGAETQYF. The chain uses TRBV27 and TRBJ2-5, with D perhaps assigned TRBD1 or TRBD2 (5 bases each). Trimming took 4 bases from V and 5 from J, leaving 17 bases between them. CDR3 length: 15 amino acids. Germline values: CDR1 MNHEY, CDR2 SMNVEV (reference sequence).

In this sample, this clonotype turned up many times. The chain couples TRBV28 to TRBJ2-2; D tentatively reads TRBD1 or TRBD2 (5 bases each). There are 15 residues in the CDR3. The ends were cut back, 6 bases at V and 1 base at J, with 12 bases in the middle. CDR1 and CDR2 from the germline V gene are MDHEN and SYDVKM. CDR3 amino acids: CASRPPGLNTGELFF. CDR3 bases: TGTGCCAGCAGACCCCCGGGGCTGAACACCGGGGAGCTGTTTTTT. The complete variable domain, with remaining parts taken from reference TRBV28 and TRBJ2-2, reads DVKVTQSSRYLVKRTGEKVFLECVQDMDHENMFWYRQDPGLGLRLIYFSYDVKMKEKGDIPEGYSVSREKKERFSLILESASTNQTSMYLCASRPPGLNTGELFFGEGSRLTVL.

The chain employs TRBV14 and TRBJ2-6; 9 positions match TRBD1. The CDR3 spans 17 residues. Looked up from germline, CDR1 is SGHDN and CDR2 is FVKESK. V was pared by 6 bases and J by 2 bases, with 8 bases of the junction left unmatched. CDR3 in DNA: TGTGCCAGCAGTTACAGGACAGGGGCCCCTGGGGCCAACGTCCTGACTTTC. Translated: CASSYRTGAPGANVLTF.